This TCR beta chain was sequenced in a study of cytomegalovirus exposure and HLA in healthy donors. Broader study findings: As a later analysis revealed, the rate of TCR association differed by HLA locus, with DRB1 most and HLA-C fewest.

The CDR3 covers 14 residues. Per germline, CDR1 SNHLY and CDR2 FYNNEI. The PCR ran on 60 Vbeta and 13 Jbeta primers. Here immunoSEQ multiplex PCR was the method, and the copy in TCRdb shows in-frame clones only, minus some. The sample holds some 160,000 clones, around 77% seen once. The table lists this clone with a count of one. What it binds is unknown. A junction end diverges from the germline sequence, so it may reflect a read error. The source is a man between 60 and 70 years old in good health and CMV-seronegative. Sequenced material: PBMCs. V and J are TRBV2 and TRBJ1-6, with 7 positions matching TRBD1. The CDR3 region is CASREGGPDSPLHF. The CDR3 nucleotides read TGTGCCAGCAGAGAAGGGGGCCCGGATTCACCCCTCCACTTT.